This T cell receptor (beta chain) was sequenced during a study of blood T cells in healthy people across ages. Overall study: About one barcoded beta molecule per two T cells was the capture yield of template switching.

In the case of this clonotype: What it recognizes is unknown.

Each sample yielded at least 6 million isolated PBMCs. Alongside a J-beta primer mix, a sample-barcoded 5' primer served in a second PCR lasting roughly 6 to 11 cycles. A template-switch adaptor containing 12 random nucleotides labeled each cDNA molecule. TCRdb recomputed calls from the 5' RACE reads with MiXCR, one row per CDR3 protein. The sample shows a few hundred thousand distinct CDR3 sequences, 52% of them seen only once. Germline assignment: CDR1 DFQATT and CDR2 SNEGSKA (reference sequence). Trimming shortened V by 5 bases and J by 4 bases, and 7 bases separated the two germline ends. The CDR3 is 11 residues long. General observations from the study: Naive CD4+ cell counts and diversity both ran higher in long-lived than in aged donors.

This clonotype was obtained from a man between 60 and 70 years old in good health. Input material: blood. The chain employs TRBV20-1 and TRBJ2-3; possibly TRBD2 for D (6 bases). CDR3 bases: TGCAGTGCTGGGACTGCAGATACGCAGTATTTT. Translating gives CSAGTADTQYF.